These 21 T cell receptor beta chains were sequenced from one sample in a study of cytomegalovirus exposure and HLA in healthy donors. Amplification used 60 Vbeta primers and 13 Jbeta primers. Sequenced by immunoSEQ multiplex PCR; TCRdb stores in-frame clones only, minus some. This table has approximately 110,000 clones, 76% appearing once. Sequenced: PBMCs. The receptor set was obtained from a man in his forties or fifties in good health and CMV-seronegative.

V usage is TRBV7-8 and J usage is TRBJ1-5; D might be TRBD1 (6 bases). CDR1 SGHVS and CDR2 FQNEAQ come from the germline V gene. CDR3 length equals 15 residues. V was pared by 6 bases and J by 1 base, with 13 bases between. In DNA, the CDR3 is TGTGCCAGCAGAGCCGGACAGAGGAGCAATCAGCCCCAGCATTTT. Translated: CASRAGQRSNQPQHF.

The CDR3 region is CASSPPEGQGLQTQYF. CDR3 DNA: TGTGCCAGCTCACCACCGGAGGGACAGGGGTTGCAGACCCAGTACTTC. The chain recombines TRBV18 with TRBJ2-5; 10 bases agree with TRBD1. Trimming took 0 bases from V and 6 from J; bases not matched to a gene: 7. This CDR3 comprises 16 residues. Germline V CDR1 and CDR2: KGHSH, LQKENI.

This clone was seen only once. The CDR3 nucleotides read TGTGCCAGCAGCATGATAGGGGCGAACACTGAAGCTTTCTTT. Protein product: CASSMIGANTEAFF. J is TRBJ1-1 and V is TRBV5-4; D is possibly TRBD1 (5 bases). The germline V gene has CDR1 SGHNT and CDR2 YYREEE (reference sequence). CDR3 size: 14 residues. Trimming removed 4 bases from V and 1 base from J, with 11 bases in between.

This chain uses TRBV19 with TRBJ1-6; 9 bases are shared with TRBD1. The trim removed 0 bases at V and 9 bases at J, leaving 6 bases unmatched. There are 16 residues in the CDR3. Germline CDR1 LNHDA, CDR2 SQIVND (reference sequence). This CDR3 is CASSIDLQGAGSPLHF. CDR3 sequence (DNA): TGTGCCAGTAGTATAGACTTACAGGGGGCGGGTTCACCCCTCCACTTT. The variable domain in full, completed from reference TRBV19 and TRBJ1-6, reads DGGITQSPKYLFRKEGQNVTLSCEQNLNHDAMYWYRQDPGQGLRLIYYSQIVNDFQKGDIAEGYSVSREKKESFPLTVTSAQKNPTAFYLCASSIDLQGAGSPLHFGNGTRLTVT.

The rearrangement links TRBV5-6 to TRBJ2-7; D not certain. The CDR3 consists of 12 residues. Germline lookup yields CDR1 SGHDT and CDR2 YYEEEE. V was pared by 3 bases and J by 4 bases, with 8 bases between. The DNA of the CDR3 is TGTGCCAGCAGCTCCGAGATGTACGAGCAGTACTTC. Translated, it gives CASSSEMYEQYF.

This clone was found a few times. The chain combines TRBV25-1 with TRBJ1-4, with 8 bases lining up with TRBD1. Germline V gene sequence: CDR1 MGHDK, CDR2 SYGVNS. V dropped 0 bases and J dropped 8; count of bases not matched to a gene: 5. The CDR3 extends over 15 amino acids. The CDR3 DNA is TGTGCCAGCAGTGAATATGGACAGGGTTGGGAAAAACTGTTTTTT. Translated: CASSEYGQGWEKLFF.

This clone was seen once. This chain joins TRBV4-1 and TRBJ1-5; D gene unclear. CDR3 length equals 15 residues. V lost 1 base and J lost 7, with 14 bases in between. The germline V gene has CDR1 MGHRA and CDR2 YSYEKL. CDR3 in DNA: TGCGCCAGCAGCCAAGGGCAGTCTTACAACCAGCCCCAGCATTTT. This sequence encodes CASSQGQSYNQPQHF.

The V gene is TRBV5-4, the J gene TRBJ2-2; no definite D call. Germline-derived CDR1 and CDR2 are SGHNT and YYREEE (reference sequence). V gave up 3 bases and J gave up 4 bases, with 13 bases separating them. The CDR3 has 15 amino acids. Here the CDR3 reads CASSSPPALTGELFF. In DNA, the CDR3 is TGTGCCAGCAGCTCCCCCCCAGCGCTCACCGGGGAGCTGTTTTTT.

The rearrangement uses TRBV5-4 and TRBJ2-3; 9 positions match TRBD1. Germline-derived CDR1 and CDR2 are SGHNT and YYREEE (reference sequence). The length of the CDR3 is 15 residues. The ends lost 6 bases at V and 0 bases at J; junction bases unmatched: 5. Written as DNA, the CDR3 is TGTGCCAGCACTACAACAGGGGGCAGCACAGATACGCAGTATTTT. This codes for CASTTTGGSTDTQYF.

Notes on this clone: The junction does not match germline at one end; this may be a read error. The rearrangement joins TRBV4-2 to TRBJ2-1; D perhaps matches TRBD2 (6 bases). CDR3 size: 13 residues. The germline V gene has CDR1 LGHNA and CDR2 YNFKEQ. The CDR3 reads CASSQDEASIAVF. The CDR3, as DNA: TGTGCCAGCAGCCAAGATGAGGCGAGTATAGCGGTCTTC.

The V call is TRBV7-2, the J call TRBJ1-5; TRBD1 aligns across 9 bases. Germline V lookup: CDR1 SGHTA, CDR2 FQGNSA. V dropped 1 base and J dropped 5; count of bases not matched to a gene: 6. This CDR3 is built from 16 residues. The CDR3: CASSLEGGTGHQPQHF. In DNA form, the CDR3 reads TGTGCCAGCAGCTTAGAGGGAGGGACAGGGCATCAGCCCCAGCATTTT.

V gene TRBV6-5 combines with J gene TRBJ1-1; D call uncertain. CDR3 length equals 13 residues. Germline assignment: CDR1 MNHEY and CDR2 SVGAGI. V gave up 5 bases and J gave up 4 bases, with 11 bases separating them. For the CDR3, the DNA is TGTGCCAGCAGTCCTAGCGGTGCCACTGAAGCTTTCTTT. As protein: CASSPSGATEAFF.

The rearrangement links TRBV19 to TRBJ2-7; D ambiguous. Trimming stripped 2 bases from V and 3 bases from J, with 14 bases between. The germline V gene has CDR1 LNHDA and CDR2 SQIVND (reference sequence). This CDR3 region has 15 residues. CDR3 sequence (DNA): TGTGCCAGTAGTATATATGTTGGCGGCAACTACGAGCAGTACTTC. As protein: CASSIYVGGNYEQYF.

The gene calls are TRBV5-6 and TRBJ1-3, with a weak D call TRBD1 (6 bases). Trimming removed 0 bases at V and 4 bases at J, with 14 bases between. Germline CDR1 SGHDT, CDR2 YYEEEE. This CDR3 region has 16 residues. CDR3 sequence: CASSLAAGASGNTIYF. The DNA of the CDR3 is TGTGCCAGCAGCTTGGCCGCAGGGGCGTCGGGAAACACCATATATTTT.

This clone came up once. The chain links TRBV9 to TRBJ2-3; no definite D call. Germline values: CDR1 SGDLS, CDR2 YYNGEE. The CDR3 covers 16 residues. V lost 3 bases, J lost 3 bases, and 17 bases lay in between. This CDR3 is CASSGPINRVTDTQYF. The CDR3 DNA sequence: TGTGCCAGCAGCGGCCCCATCAACCGGGTGACAGATACGCAGTATTTT.

Of note for this clone: Germline and junction disagree at one end, which may indicate a read error. CDR3 region: CSSSLVLAGVETQYF. The DNA for the CDR3 is TGTTCCAGCAGCTTAGTTCTAGCGGGGGTAGAGACCCAGTACTTC. The chain joins TRBV7-9 to TRBJ2-5, with 10 positions matching TRBD2. The CDR3 loop spans 15 amino acids. The V gene's germline CDR1 is SEHNR and CDR2 FQNEAQ (reference sequence). Based on the CDR3 plus reference TRBV7-9 and TRBJ2-5, the full variable domain is DTGVSQNPRHKITKRGQNVTFRCDPISEHNRLYWYRQTLGQGPEFLTYFQNEAQLEKSRLLSDRFSAERPKGSFSTLEIQRTEQGDSAMYLCSSSLVLAGVETQYFGPGTRLLVL.

This rearrangement joins TRBV5-5 to TRBJ2-1; possibly TRBD2 for D (7 bases). CDR3 length equals 16 residues. Germline V gene sequence: CDR1 SGHKS, CDR2 YYEKEE (reference sequence). V was trimmed by 5 bases and J by 1 base, leaving 16 bases between them. The CDR3 DNA reads TGTGCCAGCAGATGGTCGGGGGGCGCGTCCTACAATGAGCAGTTCTTC. Translating it yields CASRWSGGASYNEQFF.

The rearrangement joins TRBV5-1 to TRBJ2-1; 9 positions match TRBD2. The CDR3 consists of 13 residues. The J segment lost 7 bases and the V segment lost 5 bases, leaving 4 bases of the junction unmatched. In germline, CDR1 is SGHRS, CDR2 YFSETQ. The CDR3 nucleotides read TGCGCCAGCAGGGGACTAGCTGTAAATGAGCAGTTCTTC. It specifies CASRGLAVNEQFF.

J is TRBJ1-2 and V is TRBV9, with D possibly being TRBD1 (6 bases). Trimming cost V 4 bases and J 6 bases, with 19 bases left between them. Germline loops: CDR1 SGDLS, CDR2 YYNGEE. The CDR3 runs to 15 residues. In nucleotides, the CDR3 is TGTGCCAGCAGCTCCCGACAGGCCTTTAGGGATGGCTACACCTTC. The encoded protein is CASSSRQAFRDGYTF.

The gene calls are TRBV6-5 and TRBJ1-6; weak D call: TRBD1 (6 bases). V lost 6 bases and J lost 11, with 20 bases in between. The CDR3 length is 15 residues. The germline CDR1 and CDR2 sequences are MNHEY and SVGAGI. CDR3 DNA sequence: TGTGCCAGCAGACCCGGGACACCTGGATCTACACCCCTCCACTTT. Its protein product is CASRPGTPGSTPLHF.

This sequence joins TRBV15 and TRBJ1-3; D perhaps matches TRBD1 (5 bases). The CDR3 runs to 15 residues. Germline values: CDR1 LNHNV, CDR2 YYDKDF (reference sequence). With 3 bases removed from V and 3 bases from J, the gap between germline ends came to 12 bases. The CDR3, as DNA: TGTGCCACCAGCAGTCATAGGGGAAGTGGAAACACCATATATTTT. Its translation is CATSSHRGSGNTIYF.